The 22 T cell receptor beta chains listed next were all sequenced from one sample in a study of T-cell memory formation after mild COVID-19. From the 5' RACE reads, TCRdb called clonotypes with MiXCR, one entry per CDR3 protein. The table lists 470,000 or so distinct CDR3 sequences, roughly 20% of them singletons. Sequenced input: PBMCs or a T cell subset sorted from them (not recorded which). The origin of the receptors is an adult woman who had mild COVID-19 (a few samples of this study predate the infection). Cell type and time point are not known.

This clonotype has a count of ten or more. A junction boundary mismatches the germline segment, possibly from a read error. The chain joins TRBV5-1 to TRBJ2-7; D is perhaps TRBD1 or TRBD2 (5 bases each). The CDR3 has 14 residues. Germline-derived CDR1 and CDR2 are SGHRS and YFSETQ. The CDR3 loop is CASSLVGESSEQYF. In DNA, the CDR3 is TGCGCCAGCAGCTTGGTGGGGGAATCCTCCGAGCAGTACTTC.

DNA for the CDR3: TGTGCCAGCAGCCCCTCCCCCCACTCTTCTGGGGCCAACGTCCTGACTTTC. It is translated as CASSPSPHSSGANVLTF. The V gene is TRBV7-6, the J gene TRBJ2-6; D uncertain. Per the germline V gene, CDR1 is SGHVS and CDR2 is FNYEAQ. V was pared by 5 bases and J by 1 base, with 15 bases between. There are 17 residues in the CDR3.

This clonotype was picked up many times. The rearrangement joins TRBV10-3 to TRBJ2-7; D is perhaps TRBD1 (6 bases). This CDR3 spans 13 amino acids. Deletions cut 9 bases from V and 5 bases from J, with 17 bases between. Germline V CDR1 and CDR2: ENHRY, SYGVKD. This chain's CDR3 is CAIKQGPGDEQYF. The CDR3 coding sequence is TGTGCCATAAAACAGGGCCCAGGGGACGAGCAGTACTTC.

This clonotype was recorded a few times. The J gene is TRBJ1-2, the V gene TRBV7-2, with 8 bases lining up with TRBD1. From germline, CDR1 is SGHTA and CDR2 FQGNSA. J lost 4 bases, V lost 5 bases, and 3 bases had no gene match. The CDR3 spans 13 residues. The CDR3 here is CASSQGASYGYTF. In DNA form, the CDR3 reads TGTGCCAGCAGCCAGGGGGCATCCTATGGCTACACCTTC.

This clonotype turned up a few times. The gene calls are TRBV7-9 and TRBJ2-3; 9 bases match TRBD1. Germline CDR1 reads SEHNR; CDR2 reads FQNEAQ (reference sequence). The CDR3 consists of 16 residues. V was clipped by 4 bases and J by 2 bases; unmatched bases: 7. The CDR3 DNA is TGTGCCAGCAGCTATTACAGGGGGCGGGCCACAGATACGCAGTATTTT. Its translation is CASSYYRGRATDTQYF.

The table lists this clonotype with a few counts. The CDR3, as DNA: TGCGCCAGCAGCTTGGAATCAGAGGTCAGGGGCTATGGCTACACCTTC. This codes for CASSLESEVRGYGYTF. This chain connects TRBV5-1 to TRBJ1-2, with a possible D match to TRBD1 (6 bases). With 0 bases removed from V and 4 bases from J, the gap between germline ends came to 16 bases. The CDR3 consists of 16 residues. Germline V CDR1 and CDR2: SGHRS, YFSETQ.

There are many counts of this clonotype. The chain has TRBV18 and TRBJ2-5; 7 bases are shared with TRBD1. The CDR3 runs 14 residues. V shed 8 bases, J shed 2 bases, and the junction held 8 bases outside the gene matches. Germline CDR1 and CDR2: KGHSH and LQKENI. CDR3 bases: TGTGCCAGCAGCCCGCCGGGACAGCAAGAGACCCAGTACTTC. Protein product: CASSPPGQQETQYF.

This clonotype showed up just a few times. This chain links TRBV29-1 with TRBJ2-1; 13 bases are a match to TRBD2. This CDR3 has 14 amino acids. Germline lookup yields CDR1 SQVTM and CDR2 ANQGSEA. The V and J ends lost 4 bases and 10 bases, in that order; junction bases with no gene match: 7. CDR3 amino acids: CSVATSGRAFEQFF. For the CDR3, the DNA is TGCAGCGTTGCTACTAGCGGGAGGGCCTTCGAGCAGTTCTTC.

CDR3 coding DNA: TGTGCCAGCACCTTTACCCGGGGGTCACCCCTCCACTTT. It specifies CASTFTRGSPLHF. The chain has TRBV28 and TRBJ1-6; tentatively, D is TRBD1 (5 bases). CDR3 length equals 13 residues. Deletions cut 7 bases from V and 10 bases from J, with 14 bases between. CDR1 and CDR2 (germline): MDHEN, SYDVKM.

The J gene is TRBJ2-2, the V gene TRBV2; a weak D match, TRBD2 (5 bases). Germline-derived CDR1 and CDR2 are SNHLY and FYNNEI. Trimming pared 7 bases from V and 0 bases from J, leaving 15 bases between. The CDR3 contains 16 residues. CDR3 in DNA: TGTGCCAGCATTCTAGATGAGGGAACGAACACCGGGGAGCTGTTTTTT. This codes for CASILDEGTNTGELFF.

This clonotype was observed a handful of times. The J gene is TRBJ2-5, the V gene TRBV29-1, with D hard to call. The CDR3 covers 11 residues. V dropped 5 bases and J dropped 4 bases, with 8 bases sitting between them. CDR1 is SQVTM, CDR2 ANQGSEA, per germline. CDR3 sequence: CSVSFGETQYF. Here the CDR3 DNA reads TGCAGCGTTTCCTTCGGAGAGACCCAGTACTTC. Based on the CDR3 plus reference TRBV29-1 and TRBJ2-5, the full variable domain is SAVISQKPSRDICQRGTSLTIQCQVDSQVTMMFWYRQQPGQSLTLIATANQGSEATYESGFVIDKFPISRPNLTFSTLTVSNMSPEDSSIYLCSVSFGETQYFGPGTRLLVL.

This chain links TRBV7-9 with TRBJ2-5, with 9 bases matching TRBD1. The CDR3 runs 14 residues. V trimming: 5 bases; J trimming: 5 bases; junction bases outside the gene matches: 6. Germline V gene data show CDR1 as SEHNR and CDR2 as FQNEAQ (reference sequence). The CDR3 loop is CASSAHTGGETQYF. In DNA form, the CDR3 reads TGTGCCAGCAGCGCCCACACAGGGGGCGAGACCCAGTACTTC.

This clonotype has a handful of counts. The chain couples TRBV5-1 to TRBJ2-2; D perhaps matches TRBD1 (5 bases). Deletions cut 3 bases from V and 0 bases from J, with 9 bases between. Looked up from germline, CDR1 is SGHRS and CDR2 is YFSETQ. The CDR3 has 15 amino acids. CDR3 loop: CASSSGRSNTGELFF. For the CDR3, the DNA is TGCGCCAGCAGCTCAGGGCGGTCGAACACCGGGGAGCTGTTTTTT.

The CDR3 loop is CASSLGEGVTEAFF. In nucleotides, the CDR3 is TGTGCCAGCAGCTTAGGGGAGGGGGTAACTGAAGCTTTCTTT. The gene calls are TRBV13 and TRBJ1-1, with D perhaps matching TRBD1 (6 bases). Germline loops: CDR1 PRHDT, CDR2 FYEKMQ (reference sequence). V gave up 0 bases and J gave up 5 bases, with 10 bases separating them. This CDR3 contains 14 residues.

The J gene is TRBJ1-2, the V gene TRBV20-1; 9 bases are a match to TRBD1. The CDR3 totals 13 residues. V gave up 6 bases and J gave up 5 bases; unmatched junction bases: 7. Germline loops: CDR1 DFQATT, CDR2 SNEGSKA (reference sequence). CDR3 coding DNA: TGCAGTGCAAGGGACAGGGATTCGTATGGCTACACCTTC. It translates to CSARDRDSYGYTF.

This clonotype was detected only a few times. For the CDR3, the DNA is TGTGCCAGCAGCCAGGAGAGGGACTACGAGCAGTACTTC. This translates into CASSQERDYEQYF. The rearrangement joins TRBV4-2 to TRBJ2-7; D is perhaps TRBD2 (5 bases). Germline V gives CDR1 LGHNA, CDR2 YNFKEQ. This CDR3 comprises 13 residues. Trimming took 3 bases from V and 3 from J, leaving 9 bases between them.

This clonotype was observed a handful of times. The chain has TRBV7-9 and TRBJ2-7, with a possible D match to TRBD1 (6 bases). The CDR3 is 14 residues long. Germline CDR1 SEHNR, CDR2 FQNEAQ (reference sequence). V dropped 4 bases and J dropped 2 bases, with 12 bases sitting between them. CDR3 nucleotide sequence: TGTGCCAGCAGCTGGGGGCAACCGGCCTACGAGCAGTACTTC. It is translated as CASSWGQPAYEQYF.

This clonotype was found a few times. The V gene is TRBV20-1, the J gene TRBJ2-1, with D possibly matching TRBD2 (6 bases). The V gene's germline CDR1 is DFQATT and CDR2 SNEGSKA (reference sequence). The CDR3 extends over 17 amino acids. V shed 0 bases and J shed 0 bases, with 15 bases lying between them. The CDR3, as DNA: TGCAGTGCTAGAGATTTGGGAGGTGCATACTCCTACAATGAGCAGTTCTTC. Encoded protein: CSARDLGGAYSYNEQFF.

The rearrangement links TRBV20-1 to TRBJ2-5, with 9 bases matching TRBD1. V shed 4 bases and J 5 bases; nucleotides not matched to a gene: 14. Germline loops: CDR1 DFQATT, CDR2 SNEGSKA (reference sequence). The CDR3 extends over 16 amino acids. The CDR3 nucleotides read TGCAGTGCTAAAGACTACAGGGGGCTAGGGCGGGAGACCCAGTACTTC. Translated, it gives CSAKDYRGLGRETQYF.

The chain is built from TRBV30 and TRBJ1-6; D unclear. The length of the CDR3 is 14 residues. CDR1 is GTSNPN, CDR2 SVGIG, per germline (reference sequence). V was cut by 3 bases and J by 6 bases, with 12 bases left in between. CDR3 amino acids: CAWRGVGFNSPLHF. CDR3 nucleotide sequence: TGTGCCTGGAGGGGAGTAGGGTTTAATTCACCCCTCCACTTT.

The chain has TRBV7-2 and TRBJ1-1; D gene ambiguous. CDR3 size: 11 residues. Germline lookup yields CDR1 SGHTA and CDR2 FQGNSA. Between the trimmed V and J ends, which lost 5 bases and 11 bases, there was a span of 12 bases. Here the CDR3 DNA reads TGTGCCAGCAGCCATCGATGGGAGGCTTTCTTT. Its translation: CASSHRWEAFF. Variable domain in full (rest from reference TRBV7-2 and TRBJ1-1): GAGVSQSPSNKVTEKGKDVELRCDPISGHTALYWYRQSLGQGLEFLIYFQGNSAPDKSGLPSDRFSAERTGGSVSTLTIQRTQQEDSAVYLCASSHRWEAFFGQGTRLTVV.

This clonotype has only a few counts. CDR3 DNA sequence: TGTGCTAGTGGCCGGACTAGCGGGAGGTTGGAGACCCAGTACTTC. Translated: CASGRTSGRLETQYF. The J gene is TRBJ2-5, the V gene TRBV12-5; TRBD2 aligns across 14 bases. Trimming took 6 bases from V and 5 from J; bases not matched to a gene: 5. Looked up from germline, CDR1 is LGHNT and CDR2 is FRNRAP. This CDR3 has 15 residues.